The sequence of this TCR beta chain was determined in a study of blood T cells in healthy people across ages. Using a J-beta primer mix together with a sample-barcoded 5' primer, a second PCR was run for roughly 6 to 12 cycles. TCRdb reprocessed the 5' RACE reads with MiXCR, giving one entry per CDR3 protein. This sample has fewer than 1,000,000 distinct CDR3 sequences, with under 45% found just once. Deletions cut 0 bases from V and 4 bases from J, with 15 bases between. The CDR3 extends over 16 amino acids. Germline V gene lookup returns CDR1 SGHRS and CDR2 YFSETQ. This TCR was sampled from a man in his fifties or sixties in good health. The chain recombines TRBV5-1 with TRBJ2-3; D might be TRBD1 (6 bases). The sample was blood. CDR3 residues: CASSLDGQGLADTQYF. The CDR3 DNA reads as TGCGCCAGCAGCTTGGACGGCCAGGGGCTCGCAGATACGCAGTATTTT.